This TCR beta chain was recorded in a study of blood T cell repertoires in COVID-19. The CDR3 has 16 residues. V lost 3 bases and J lost 4, with 18 bases in between. Germline values: CDR1 LGHDT, CDR2 YNNKEL (reference sequence). Data came from immunoSEQ multiplex PCR; TCRdb stores just in-frame clones and leaves some out. The sample lists 50,000 to 65,000 clones; 83% were seen once. Sequences were obtained from peripheral blood. This sequence was found in a human donor in a cohort sampled during active COVID-19. V and J are TRBV3-1 (or the pseudogene TRBV3-2) and TRBJ1-1, with D tentatively TRBD1 (5 bases). This chain's CDR3 is CASSHSGGAGATEAFF. DNA for the CDR3: TGTGCCAGCAGCCACTCAGGAGGGGCTGGGGCCACTGAAGCTTTCTTT.